This T cell receptor beta chain was obtained from a study of human T cells and chemical hapten exposure. Study overall: Patch tests of 0.01% DPC on the upper back were read at 6 days. TCR yield per sample varied, mainly due to pooled library volumes.

Concerning this clonotype itself: Its matching antigen is unknown.

The time point was: patch test 1, 2 weeks after DPC sensitization. Treatment given: therapeutic diphenylcyclopropenone sensitization with weekly scalp DPC. One entry per CDR3 protein results from TCRdb running MiXCR on the RACE reads. The top ten clones hold about 6.7% of a sample with roughly 180,000 distinct CDR3 sequences, approximately 20% of them seen once. General study results and limits: Positively correlated with patch test score were the counts of PT1 expanded TCRs.

The sequenced sample was whole blood, obtained in connection with sensitization to the hapten diphenylcyclopropenone (DPC). This receptor was obtained from a woman in her fifties or sixties with alopecia areata. Some clones in this sample may be carry-over from other donors' samples.

Here the CDR3 DNA reads TGTGCCTGGAAGAGTTTCATGAACACTGAAGCTTTCTTT. Encoded protein: CAWKSFMNTEAFF. The rearrangement links TRBV30 to TRBJ1-1; D unclear. Trimming took off 4 bases at V and 0 bases at J, with 9 bases between the two ends. The CDR3 has 13 residues. Germline values: CDR1 GTSNPN, CDR2 SVGIG (reference sequence).